These 15 T cell receptor beta chains were all obtained from the same sample, sequenced in a study of cytomegalovirus exposure and HLA in healthy donors. A multiplex PCR was run with 60 Vbeta primers and 13 Jbeta primers. The table came from immunoSEQ multiplex PCR; TCRdb's copy has only in-frame clones and leaves some out. The data show about 120,000 clones, around 81% seen once. The sequencing input was PBMCs. Receptors were obtained from a woman between 35 and 50 years old in good health and CMV-seronegative.

The chain couples TRBV5-1 to TRBJ2-1, with 16 bases identical to TRBD2. Germline loops: CDR1 SGHRS, CDR2 YFSETQ. V shed 4 bases and J 5 bases; nucleotides not matched to a gene: 12. There are 19 residues in the CDR3. DNA of the CDR3: TGCGCCAGCAGCCCTTCAGGGACTAGCGGGGGGGCCTTGGACAATGAGCAGTTCTTC. Translating gives CASSPSGTSGGALDNEQFF.

V is TRBV7-9 and J is TRBJ1-2; no firm D call. The CDR3 contains 12 residues. V gave up 0 bases and J gave up 8 bases, with 7 bases separating them. Looked up from germline, CDR1 is SEHNR and CDR2 is FQNEAQ (reference sequence). Here the CDR3 DNA reads TGTGCCAGCAGCTTAGCTGGGCACGGCTACACCTTC. Protein product: CASSLAGHGYTF.

V is TRBV4-1 and J is TRBJ2-7; 11 bases fit TRBD2. V gave up 2 bases and J gave up 1 base; unmatched junction bases: 7. Germline CDR1 reads MGHRA; CDR2 reads YSYEKL. CDR3 length equals 17 residues. The CDR3 region has the DNA TGCGCCAGCAGCCAACTCCCGGGACTAGCGGTTTCCTACGAGCAGTACTTC. Encoded protein: CASSQLPGLAVSYEQYF.

This rearrangement joins TRBV2 to TRBJ2-2; 9 bases line up with TRBD2. Germline V CDR1 and CDR2: SNHLY, FYNNEI. V was clipped by 6 bases and J by 7 bases; unmatched bases: 6. There are 14 residues in the CDR3. CDR3 amino acids: CASRAGTSIGELFF. DNA of the CDR3: TGTGCCAGCAGGGCCGGGACTAGCATCGGGGAGCTGTTTTTT.

The chain couples TRBV5-4 to TRBJ2-7; TRBD1 is a possible D gene (6 bases). Trimming removed 4 bases at V and 3 bases at J, with 14 bases between. Germline values: CDR1 SGHNT, CDR2 YYREEE (reference sequence). This CDR3 is 14 amino acids long. The CDR3: CASSLRQDFYEQYF. The CDR3, as DNA: TGTGCCAGCAGCCTTAGACAGGATTTCTACGAGCAGTACTTC.

This chain joins TRBV4-2 and TRBJ1-6; 7 bases are a match to TRBD1. After removal of 0 bases from V and 7 bases from J, the junction contained 12 bases not matched to a gene. This CDR3 spans 18 amino acids. Germline V gene sequence: CDR1 LGHNA, CDR2 YNFKEQ. CDR3 protein: CASSQDRETGLANSPLHF. CDR3 coding DNA: TGTGCCAGCAGCCAAGATCGCGAGACAGGGTTAGCCAATTCACCCCTCCACTTT.

The V call is TRBV25-1, the J call TRBJ1-5; 7 bases fit TRBD1. Germline V lookup: CDR1 MGHDK, CDR2 SYGVNS. The junction had 7 bases not matched to a gene; V was cut back by 2 bases and J by 3 bases. CDR3 length equals 16 residues. CDR3 protein: CASSEQTRGVNQPQHF. The CDR3 DNA reads TGTGCCAGCAGTGAACAAACCAGGGGGGTCAATCAGCCCCAGCATTTT.

The chain uses TRBV28 and TRBJ2-1; TRBD2 aligns across 13 bases. The CDR3 covers 17 residues. Germline CDR1 reads MDHEN; CDR2 reads SYDVKM. The J segment lost 4 bases and the V segment lost 7 bases, leaving 10 bases of the junction unmatched. The CDR3 DNA sequence: TGTGCCAGCAAGCCAGGAAGGACTAGCGGGGGTTACAATGAGCAGTTCTTC. This gives the protein CASKPGRTSGGYNEQFF.

V gene TRBV28 combines with J gene TRBJ2-3; 7 positions agree with TRBD2. Germline CDR1 reads MDHEN; CDR2 reads SYDVKM. The CDR3 has 14 residues. The junction had 7 bases not matched to a gene; V was cut back by 6 bases and J by 4 bases. CDR3 sequence: CASRSLAEADTQYF. The CDR3 nucleotides are TGTGCCAGCAGGTCGCTAGCGGAAGCAGATACGCAGTATTTT.

The chain combines TRBV7-2 with TRBJ2-3, with D perhaps TRBD2 (6 bases). With 2 bases removed from V and 11 bases from J, the gap between germline ends came to 17 bases. Germline assignment: CDR1 SGHTA and CDR2 FQGNSA. The CDR3 runs 14 residues. CDR3 in DNA: TGTGCCAGCAGCTTAAGCGGGCTAAGGGTTGGGCAGTATTTT. Protein: CASSLSGLRVGQYF.

This chain links TRBV7-3 with TRBJ2-5, with 10 bases lining up with TRBD2. The CDR3 spans 14 residues. The germline gives CDR1 SGHTA, CDR2 FQGTGA. After removal of 2 bases from V and 5 bases from J, the junction contained 2 bases not matched to a gene. CDR3 protein: CASSLLAGVETQYF. The CDR3 DNA sequence: TGTGCCAGCAGCTTACTAGCGGGGGTGGAGACCCAGTACTTC.

This clone was found once. The chain uses TRBV7-2 and TRBJ2-7; D is possibly TRBD1 (6 bases). Per germline, CDR1 SGHTA and CDR2 FQGNSA. V dropped 1 base and J dropped 2 bases, with 12 bases sitting between them. The CDR3 is made up of 15 amino acids. The CDR3 is CASSLGPGATYEQYF. DNA of the CDR3: TGTGCCAGCAGCTTAGGTCCAGGGGCGACCTACGAGCAGTACTTC.

This clone was observed a handful of times. The chain uses TRBV6-4 and TRBJ2-3; D is perhaps TRBD1 (5 bases). The CDR3 has 17 amino acids. From germline, CDR1 is MRHNA and CDR2 SNTAGT. With 3 bases removed from V and 1 base from J, the gap between germline ends came to 17 bases. The CDR3 nucleotides are TGTGCCAGCAGTGAAGGGGCTACAGCGAGAGGCACAGATACGCAGTATTTT. Its translation is CASSEGATARGTDTQYF.

This clone was detected once. The V gene is TRBV27, the J gene TRBJ2-6; possible D gene TRBD2, 5 bases. This CDR3 is built from 18 residues. V was shortened by 2 bases and J by 2 bases, with 16 bases between the two germline ends. Germline CDR1 reads MNHEY; CDR2 reads SMNVEV (reference sequence). CDR3 nucleotides: TGTGCCAGCAGTTTAAGAGCGGCAGCGCTGGCTGGGGCCAACGTCCTGACTTTC. It encodes CASSLRAAALAGANVLTF.

The rearrangement joins TRBV4-1 to TRBJ1-3; perhaps TRBD1 as D (6 bases). The germline gives CDR1 MGHRA, CDR2 YSYEKL. The CDR3 covers 17 residues. V was clipped by 1 base and J by 0 bases, with 13 bases between them. CDR3 sequence (DNA): TGCGCCAGCAGCCAAGGAGACAGGCCAAGCTCTGGAAACACCATATATTTT. It specifies CASSQGDRPSSGNTIYF.